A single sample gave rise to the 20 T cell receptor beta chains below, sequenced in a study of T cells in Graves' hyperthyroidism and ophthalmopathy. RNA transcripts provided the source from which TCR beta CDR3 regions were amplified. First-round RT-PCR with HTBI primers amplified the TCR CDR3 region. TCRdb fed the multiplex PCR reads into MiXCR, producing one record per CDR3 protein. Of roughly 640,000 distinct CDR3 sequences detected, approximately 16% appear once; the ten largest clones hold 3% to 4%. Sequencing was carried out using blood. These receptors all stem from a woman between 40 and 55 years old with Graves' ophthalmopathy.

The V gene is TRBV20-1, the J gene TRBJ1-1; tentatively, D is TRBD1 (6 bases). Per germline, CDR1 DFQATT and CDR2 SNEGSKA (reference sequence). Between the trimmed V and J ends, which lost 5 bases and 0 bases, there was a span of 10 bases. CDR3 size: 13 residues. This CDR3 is CSAGGHLNTEAFF. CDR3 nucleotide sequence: TGCAGTGCTGGGGGACATTTGAACACTGAAGCTTTCTTT.

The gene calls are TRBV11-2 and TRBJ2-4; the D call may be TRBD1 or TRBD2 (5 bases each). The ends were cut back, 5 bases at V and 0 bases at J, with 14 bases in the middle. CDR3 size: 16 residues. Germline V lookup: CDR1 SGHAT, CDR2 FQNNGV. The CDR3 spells CASSPTGTLAKNIQYF. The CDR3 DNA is TGTGCCAGCAGCCCAACGGGGACCTTAGCCAAAAACATTCAGTACTTC.

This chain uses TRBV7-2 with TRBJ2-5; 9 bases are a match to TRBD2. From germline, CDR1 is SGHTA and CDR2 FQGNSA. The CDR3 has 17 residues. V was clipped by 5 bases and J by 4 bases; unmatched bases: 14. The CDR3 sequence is CASSRGRAGGPRETQYF. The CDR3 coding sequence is TGTGCCAGCAGCCGGGGGAGGGCGGGGGGGCCGAGAGAGACCCAGTACTTC.

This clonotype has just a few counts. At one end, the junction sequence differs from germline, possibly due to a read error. DNA for the CDR3: TGCGCCAGCAGTCAAGGGGGAGGGCCCTACAATGAGCAGTTCTTC. Translating gives CASSQGGGPYNEQFF. The chain carries TRBV4-1 and TRBJ2-1; possible D gene TRBD2, 7 bases. CDR1 and CDR2 from the germline V gene are MGHRA and YSYEKL. The CDR3 length is 15 residues.

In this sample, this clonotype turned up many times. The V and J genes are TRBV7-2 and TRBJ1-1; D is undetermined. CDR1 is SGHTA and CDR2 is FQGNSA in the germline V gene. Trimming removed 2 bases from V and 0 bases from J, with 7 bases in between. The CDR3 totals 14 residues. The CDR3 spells CASSLLGLNTEAFF. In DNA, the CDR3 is TGTGCCAGCAGCTTACTTGGGCTGAACACTGAAGCTTTCTTT.

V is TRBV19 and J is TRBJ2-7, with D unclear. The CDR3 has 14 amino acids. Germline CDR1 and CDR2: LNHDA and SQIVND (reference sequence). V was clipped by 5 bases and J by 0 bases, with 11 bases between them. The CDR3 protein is CASSVSAHSYEQYF. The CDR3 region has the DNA TGTGCCAGTAGTGTTAGTGCACACTCCTACGAGCAGTACTTC.

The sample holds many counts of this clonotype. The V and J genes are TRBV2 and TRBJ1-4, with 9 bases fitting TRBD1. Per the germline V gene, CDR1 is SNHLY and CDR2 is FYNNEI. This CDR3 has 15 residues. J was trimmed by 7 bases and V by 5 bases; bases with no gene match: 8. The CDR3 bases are TGTGCCAGCAGTCCCCCTACAGGGGGCGTTGAAAAACTGTTTTTT. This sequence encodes CASSPPTGGVEKLFF.

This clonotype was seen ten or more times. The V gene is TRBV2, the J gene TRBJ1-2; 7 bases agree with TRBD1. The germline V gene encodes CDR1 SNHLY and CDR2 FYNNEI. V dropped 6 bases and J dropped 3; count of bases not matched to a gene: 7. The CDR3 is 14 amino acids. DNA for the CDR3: TGTGCCAGCAGGGGGACAGTGGGGGACTATGGCTACACCTTC. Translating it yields CASRGTVGDYGYTF.

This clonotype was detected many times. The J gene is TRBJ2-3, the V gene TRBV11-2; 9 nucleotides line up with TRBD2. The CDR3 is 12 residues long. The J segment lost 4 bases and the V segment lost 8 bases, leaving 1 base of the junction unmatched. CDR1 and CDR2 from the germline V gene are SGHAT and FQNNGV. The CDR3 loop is CASAGGSDTQYF. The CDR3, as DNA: TGTGCCAGCGCGGGGGGGTCAGATACGCAGTATTTT.

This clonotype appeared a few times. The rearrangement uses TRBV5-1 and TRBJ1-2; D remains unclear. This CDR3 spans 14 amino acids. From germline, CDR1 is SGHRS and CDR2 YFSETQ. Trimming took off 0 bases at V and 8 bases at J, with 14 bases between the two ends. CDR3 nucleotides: TGCGCCAGCAGCTTGGTGGCGGCCGGCGGGGGCTACACCTTC. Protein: CASSLVAAGGGYTF.

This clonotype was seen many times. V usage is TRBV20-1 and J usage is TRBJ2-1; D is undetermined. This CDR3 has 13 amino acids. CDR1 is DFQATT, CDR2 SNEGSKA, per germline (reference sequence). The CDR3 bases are TGCAGCCCAAAGAGACACACATACAATGAGCAGTTCTTC. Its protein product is CSPKRHTYNEQFF.

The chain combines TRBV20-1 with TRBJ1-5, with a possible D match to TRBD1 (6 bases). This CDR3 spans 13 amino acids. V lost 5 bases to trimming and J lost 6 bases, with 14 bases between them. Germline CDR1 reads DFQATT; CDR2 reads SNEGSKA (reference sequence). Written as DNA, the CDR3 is TGCAGTGCTTCTCCAGTAGGGGGTCAGCCCCAGCATTTT. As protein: CSASPVGGQPQHF.

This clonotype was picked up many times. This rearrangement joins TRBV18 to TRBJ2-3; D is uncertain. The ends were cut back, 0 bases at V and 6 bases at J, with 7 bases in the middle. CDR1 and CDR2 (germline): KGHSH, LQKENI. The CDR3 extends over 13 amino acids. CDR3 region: CASSPPGWDTQYF. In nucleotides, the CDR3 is TGTGCCAGCTCACCACCAGGGTGGGATACGCAGTATTTT.

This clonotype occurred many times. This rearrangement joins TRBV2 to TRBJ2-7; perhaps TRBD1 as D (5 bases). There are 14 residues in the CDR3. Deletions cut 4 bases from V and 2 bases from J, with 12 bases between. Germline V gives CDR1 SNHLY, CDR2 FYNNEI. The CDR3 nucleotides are TGTGCCAGCAGTGCCCAGGGTAGGACCTACGAGCAGTACTTC. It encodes CASSAQGRTYEQYF.

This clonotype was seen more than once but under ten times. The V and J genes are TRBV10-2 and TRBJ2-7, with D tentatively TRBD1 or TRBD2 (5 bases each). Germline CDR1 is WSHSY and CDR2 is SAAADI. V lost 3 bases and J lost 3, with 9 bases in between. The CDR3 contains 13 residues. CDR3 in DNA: TGCGCCAGCAGTGAAGTGAGGGGCTACGAGCAGTACTTC. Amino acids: CASSEVRGYEQYF.

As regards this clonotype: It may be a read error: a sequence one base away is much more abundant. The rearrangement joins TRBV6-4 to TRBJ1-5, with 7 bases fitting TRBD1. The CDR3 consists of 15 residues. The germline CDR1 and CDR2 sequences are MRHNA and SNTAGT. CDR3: CAGSPGDSVNQPQHF. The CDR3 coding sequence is TGTGCCGGCAGTCCGGGGGACAGCGTCAATCAGCCCCAGCATTTT.

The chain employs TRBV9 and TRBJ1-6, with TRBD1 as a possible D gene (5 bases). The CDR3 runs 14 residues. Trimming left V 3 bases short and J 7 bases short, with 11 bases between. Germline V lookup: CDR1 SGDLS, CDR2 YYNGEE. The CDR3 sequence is CASSAVGGNSPLHF. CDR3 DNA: TGTGCCAGCAGCGCAGTCGGGGGGAATTCACCCCTCCACTTT. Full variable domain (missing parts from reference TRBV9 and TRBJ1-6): DSGVTQTPKHLITATGQRVTLRCSPRSGDLSVYWYQQSLDQGLQFLIQYYNGEERAKGNILERFSAQQFPDLHSELNLSSLELGDSALYFCASSAVGGNSPLHFGNGTRLTVT.

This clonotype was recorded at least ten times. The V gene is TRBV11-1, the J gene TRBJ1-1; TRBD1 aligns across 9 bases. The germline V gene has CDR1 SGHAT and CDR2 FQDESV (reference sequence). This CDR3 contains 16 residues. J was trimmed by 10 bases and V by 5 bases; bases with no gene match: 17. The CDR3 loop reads CASSPHRDRVNEGAFF. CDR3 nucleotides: TGTGCCAGCAGCCCTCATCGGGACAGGGTAAATGAGGGAGCTTTCTTT.

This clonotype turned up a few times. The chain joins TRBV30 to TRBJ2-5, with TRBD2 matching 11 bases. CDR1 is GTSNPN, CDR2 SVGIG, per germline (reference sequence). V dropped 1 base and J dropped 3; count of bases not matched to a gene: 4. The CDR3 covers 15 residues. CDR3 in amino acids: CAWSAWGLAEETQYF. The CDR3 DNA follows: TGTGCCTGGAGTGCCTGGGGACTAGCGGAAGAGACCCAGTACTTC.

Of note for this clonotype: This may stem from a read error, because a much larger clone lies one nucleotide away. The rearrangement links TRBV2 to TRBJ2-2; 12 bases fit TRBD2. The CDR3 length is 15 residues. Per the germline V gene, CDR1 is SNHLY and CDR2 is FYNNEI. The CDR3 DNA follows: TGTGCCAGCAGACCGACTAGCGGGAGCGCCGGGGGGCTGTTTTTT. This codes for CASRPTSGSAGGLFF. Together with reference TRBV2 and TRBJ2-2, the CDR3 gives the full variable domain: EPEVTQTPSHQVTQMGQEVILRCVPISNHLYFYWYRQILGQKVEFLVSFYNNEISEKSEIFDDQFSVERPDGSNFTLKIRSTKLEDSAMYFCASRPTSGSAGGLFFGEGSRLTVL.